This T cell receptor (beta chain) derives from a study of beta chain features in type 1 diabetes. General study findings and limits: Moderate yet significant TCRB CDR3 shortening was seen in Type 1 diabetes patients in all four CD4+ subsets.

Expressed TCRB transcripts were sequenced after all isolated RNA was converted to cDNA. Using immunoSEQ multiplex PCR, the repertoire was profiled, and TCRdb retains in-frame clones only, with some absent. Of 300,000 to 350,000 clones in the sample, roughly 14% were seen once. CDR1 and CDR2 (germline): MDHEN, SYDVKM. Unmatched junction bases numbered 7, after V lost 7 bases and J lost 4 bases. The length of the CDR3 is 16 residues. This clone showed up just once. Its antigen is not known. Sequencing was done on a sample of naive CD4+ T cells from blood. This TCR was sampled from a woman younger than 30 with type 1 diabetes. The V and J genes are TRBV28 and TRBJ2-2, with TRBD2 identical over 12 bases. In nucleotides, the CDR3 is TGTGCCAGCATCCCTAGCGGGAGGGCCATCACCGGGGAGCTGTTTTTT. Protein: CASIPSGRAITGELFF.